A selection of T cell receptor beta chains follows, all from one sample in a study of T cell responses to AZD1222 COVID-19 vaccine. TCRdb keeps only in-frame clones here, not all; method: immunoSEQ multiplex PCR. The sample records fewer than 150,000 clones, roughly 88% being singletons. The sample was peripheral blood, taken 28 days after the second AZD1222 dose. The receptors stem from an adult who received the AZD1222 COVID-19 vaccine. The CDR3 runs from the conserved cysteine through the conserved F or W.

TRBV12-3/TRBV12-4 CASSGVSTEAFF
TRBV5-1 CASSLGLAGRGEQFF
TRBV2 CASRRNTGSGEQYF
TRBV3-1/TRBV3-2 CASSRGVNEQFF
TRBV5-1 CASSLEGKTSHGYTF
TRBV3-1/TRBV3-2 CASSPRGSSPLHF
TRBV28 CASSSLAADYEQYF
TRBV5-1 CASRRPAGNNEQFF
TRBV5-6 CASSYSTGELFF
TRBV7-9 CASSTGQTLGYTF
TRBV19 CASSIAGRIPEGGYTF
TRBV9 CASSVRTSGVWGTDTQYF
TRBV9 CASSVASYGGYTF
TRBV29-1 CSVEGQGMNTEAFF
TRBV24-1 CATSPPGGNQPQHF
TRBV5-1 CASSSSETGELFF
TRBV4-1 CASSQETGDYGYTF
TRBV6-5 CASIRAGDSYNEQFF
TRBV11-3 CASSLDSGETQYF
TRBV18 CASSPPDRAAFF
TRBV27 CASSSAGAQTYEQYF
TRBV19 CASSIGSIGNTIYF
TRBV6-4 CASSDVTGPRGSYNEQFF
TRBV6-5 CASRGGDTEAFF
TRBV29-1 CSVSPGGLSNEQFF
TRBV6-5 CASSSRDRYTGELFF
TRBV5-8 CASNLGQGVEPQHF
TRBV27 CASSFSLDRARNQPQHF
TRBV3-1/TRBV3-2 CASSHRGRVNTEAFF
TRBV2 CASRTGTNTEAFF
TRBV7-3 CASSLNPQGEGYTF
TRBV6-1 CASSEARGQGYGYTF
TRBV27 CASIRQGGNEQFF
TRBV7-2 CASSLAVGDQPQHF
TRBV19 CASRALQGAPYNEQFF
TRBV3-1/TRBV3-2 CASSLGPNTGELFF
TRBV27 CASTGLAGVPGANVLTF
TRBV28 CASSFGSGAWEQFF
TRBV29-1 CSVEGMVNTEAFF
TRBV10-3 CAINRDRGTDTQYF
TRBV9 CASSVRQNEPSFDGYTF
TRBV4-1 CASTKGGKGNTEAFF
TRBV6-5 CASEEVSTEAFF
TRBV2 CASSERRTYSPLHF
TRBV5-1 CASSRDTMNTEAFF
TRBV4-3 CASSPDVTGGHRSPLHF
TRBV25-1 CASSEASGRPGKHTQYF
TRBV3-1/TRBV3-2 CASSPNGGDGYTF
TRBV7-8 CASSSSRRNYGYTF
TRBV7-2 CASRGTDEQFF
TRBV28 CASSIIGQNTYEQYF
TRBV4-2 CASSPTGSGANVLTF
TRBV6-5 CASSPLATHTDTQYF
TRBV7-9 CASSFTVADGYTF
TRBV5-4 CASSLARNMNTEAFF
TRBV19 CASSIGTDYGYTF
TRBV5-1 CASSLATGANEKLFF